This T cell receptor (beta chain) was sequenced in a study of T cell responses to AZD1222 COVID-19 vaccine. As to this clone: As yet, its antigen is unknown.

The CDR3 runs to 13 residues. V lost 4 bases, J lost 6 bases, and 5 bases stayed unmatched. Sequencing was performed with immunoSEQ multiplex PCR; in TCRdb, only in-frame clones are kept and a portion is missing. The data hold approximately 130,000 clones, with 93% observed a single time. Study observations and caveats: Spike-specific TCR breadth rose after two AZD1222 doses, and depth rose as well. It should be noted that donors were predominantly white British and more often female, and clonal diversity was possibly underestimated. The CD4 TCRs associated with vaccination extended across spike and predominated at 160-218 and 743-854. Nearly half of unique spike-specific TCRs reportedly avoided B.1.351 and B.1.1.7 mutated regions.

Material: peripheral blood, obtained on day 0 of AZD1222 vaccination. The receptor was derived from an adult in good health. The chain employs TRBV12-3 or TRBV12-4 and TRBJ1-2, with TRBD1 matching 7 bases. For the CDR3, the DNA is TGTGCCAGCAGTTCGACAGGGATCGATGGCTACACCTTC. Its protein product is CASSSTGIDGYTF.